Following are 28 T cell receptor beta chains from one sample sequenced in a study of CXCR3-negative and CXCR3-positive naive CD8 T cells. Libraries of TRB cDNA were made by 5' RACE and carried UMIs. TCRdb re-called the 5' RACE reads; every CDR3 protein appears as one record, without DNA. Found here are roughly 6,000 distinct CDR3 sequences; the top ten clones hold about 1.7%. The antigens of these receptors remain unknown. Study results and limitations: When CXCR3-positive naive cells were set against CXCR3-negative naive cells, the former had more hydrophobic TRB CDR3s.

Sequenced: naive CXCR3+ CD8+ T cells from blood. Sample subset: CD45RO-CCR7+CD27+CD95- naive CD8+ T cells expressing CXCR3 (TNR3+). These receptors were obtained from a human donor in good health. Some clones in this sample may be carry-over from other donors' samples.

This clonotype ranks as medium-sized (0.01 to 0.1%) in terms of frequency. The chain joins TRBV5-1 to TRBJ2-5; TCRdb's assignment of TRBD2 cannot be checked, as there is no DNA. Germline-derived CDR1 and CDR2 are SGHRS and YFSETQ. This CDR3 spans 18 amino acids. CDR3 sequence reads: CASSFGTSGGTDQETQYF.

This clonotype registers medium-sized by frequency. The chain has TRBV20-1 and TRBJ1-6. There are 11 residues in the CDR3. CDR1 and CDR2 (germline): DFQATT, SNEGSKA (reference sequence). The CDR3 protein is CSADYGLTLHF.

By frequency, this clonotype registers medium-sized. The V call is TRBV10-3, the J call TRBJ2-1; the TCRdb D gene call, TRBD2, has no DNA to confirm it. Looked up from germline, CDR1 is ENHRY and CDR2 is SYGVKD. The length of the CDR3 is 13 residues. CDR3 residues: CANSGPQSSEQFF.

V gene TRBV28 combines with J gene TRBJ2-1; TCRdb's D gene call, TRBD2, goes unchecked for lack of DNA. This CDR3 has 18 amino acids. Germline V lookup: CDR1 MDHEN, CDR2 SYDVKM. CDR3 in amino acids: CASSPGGLAGEPYNEQFF.

The chain carries TRBV9 and TRBJ2-1; the TCRdb D gene call, TRBD2, has no DNA to confirm it. The CDR3 runs to 17 residues. Germline CDR1 is SGDLS and CDR2 is YYNGEE. The CDR3 here is CASSVVTSGGSHNEQFF.

This chain joins TRBV7-9 and TRBJ2-2; TCRdb proposes TRBD1, but this gene call is untestable without DNA. The germline gives CDR1 SEHNR, CDR2 FQNEAQ (reference sequence). There are 16 residues in the CDR3. The CDR3 protein is CASSEGQMKNTGELFF.

This clonotype ranks as medium-sized in terms of frequency. The chain links TRBV12-3 or TRBV12-4 to TRBJ2-1; TCRdb indicates TRBD1, and absent DNA this call remains unverified. The CDR3 covers 15 residues. The CDR3 loop is CASRSSTGGPNEQFF.

The chain uses TRBV15 and TRBJ1-1; TCRdb lists TRBD1, though no DNA is available to test this call. Looked up from germline, CDR1 is LNHNV and CDR2 is YYDKDF (reference sequence). The CDR3 sequence is 15 residues long. CDR3 sequence: CATSRDRGLGTEAFF.

The V call is TRBV5-1, the J call TRBJ2-5; without DNA, the TCRdb call of TRBD2 cannot be checked. Germline V CDR1 and CDR2: SGHRS, YFSETQ. CDR3 length: 17 amino acids. CDR3 loop: CASSTNEGLAGHETQYF.

This chain joins TRBV3-1 and TRBJ2-3; lacking DNA, the TRBD1 call made by TCRdb goes unchecked. Germline CDR1 reads LGHDT; CDR2 reads YNNKEL (reference sequence). CDR3 length: 15 residues. The CDR3 spells CASSQFTGGQDTQYF.

The J gene is TRBJ1-1, the V gene TRBV5-1; there is no DNA to check the TCRdb D call of TRBD1. The CDR3 runs 15 residues. Looked up from germline, CDR1 is SGHRS and CDR2 is YFSETQ. The CDR3 region is CASSLTGPEDLEAFF.

The chain carries TRBV15 and TRBJ2-1; TCRdb selects TRBD2, and the lack of DNA leaves this call unchecked. The CDR3 runs 15 residues. Germline lookup yields CDR1 LNHNV and CDR2 YYDKDF (reference sequence). The CDR3: CATSRDRTAGGEQFF.

Frequency places this clonotype as medium-sized. The CDR3 sequence is CASSLSATGEKLFF. The chain combines TRBV27 with TRBJ1-4. Per the germline V gene, CDR1 is MNHEY and CDR2 is SMNVEV (reference sequence). The CDR3 runs to 14 residues.

This chain joins TRBV11-2 and TRBJ1-6; the TRBD1 assignment by TCRdb is unverifiable without DNA. Looked up from germline, CDR1 is SGHAT and CDR2 is FQNNGV. The CDR3 is 14 amino acids. The chain's CDR3 is CASSLGQLGSPLHF.

This clonotype is classed as large (0.1 to 1%) by frequency. The CDR3 reads CASSLVPWGDDTEAFF. The chain employs TRBV11-2 and TRBJ1-1; the D call of TRBD1 rests on TCRdb alone, since no DNA is present to check it. Germline assignment: CDR1 SGHAT and CDR2 FQNNGV. The CDR3 length is 16 residues.

The gene calls are TRBV11-3 and TRBJ1-5. Germline V gene sequence: CDR1 SGHNT, CDR2 YENEEA. CDR3 length: 13 amino acids. CDR3 amino acids: CASSLAENQPQHF. Combining the CDR3 with reference TRBV11-3 and TRBJ1-5 gives the whole variable domain EAGVVQSPRYKIIEKKQPVAFWCNPISGHNTLYWYLQNLGQGPELLIRYENEEAVDDSQLPKDRFSAERLKGVDSTLKIQPAELGDSAVYLCASSLAENQPQHFGDGTRLSIL.

Judged by frequency, this clonotype is medium-sized. The V and J genes are TRBV6-1 and TRBJ1-2; TCRdb's D call of TRBD1 is untestable without DNA. Germline CDR1 is MNHNS and CDR2 is SASEGT. This CDR3 comprises 12 residues. CDR3 residues: CASSDRQVGYTF.

This sequence joins TRBV19 and TRBJ1-4; there is no DNA to check the TCRdb D call of TRBD1. Looked up from germline, CDR1 is LNHDA and CDR2 is SQIVND (reference sequence). This CDR3 has 14 amino acids. Here the CDR3 reads CASRRDTTNEKLFF.

The V call is TRBV29-1, the J call TRBJ1-1. The CDR3 extends over 11 amino acids. Per germline, CDR1 SQVTM and CDR2 ANQGSEA. The CDR3 loop is CSVDGNTEAFF.

This clonotype is identified as medium-sized from frequency. This sequence joins TRBV4-3 and TRBJ2-5; the TCRdb D gene call, TRBD1, has no DNA to confirm it. There are 16 residues in the CDR3. CDR1 is LGHNA and CDR2 is YSLEER in the germline V gene. The CDR3 sequence: CASSQDLAGSGETQYF.

The chain is built from TRBV29-1 and TRBJ1-2. Germline V gives CDR1 SQVTM, CDR2 ANQGSEA. The CDR3 spans 13 residues. CDR3 in amino acids: CSVENQYNYGYTF.

V is TRBV5-1 and J is TRBJ2-1; TCRdb lists TRBD1, though no DNA is available to test this call. Germline V lookup: CDR1 SGHRS, CDR2 YFSETQ. CDR3 length equals 14 residues. The chain's CDR3 is CASTPGQSNNEQFF.

The chain uses TRBV5-1 and TRBJ2-1; TCRdb gives TRBD2 as the D gene, but with no DNA this cannot be confirmed. Germline V CDR1 and CDR2: SGHRS, YFSETQ. This CDR3 comprises 14 residues. CDR3 residues: CASSTTGTSNEQYF.

CDR3 sequence: CASSSGQGNYGYTF. This sequence joins TRBV7-8 and TRBJ1-2; TCRdb indicates TRBD1, and absent DNA this call remains unverified. This CDR3 region has 14 residues. CDR1 is SGHVS, CDR2 FQNEAQ, per germline.

The chain's CDR3 is CASSFSSAGEDNEQFF. The rearrangement joins TRBV6-2 or TRBV6-3 to TRBJ2-1; absent DNA, TCRdb's TRBD2 call cannot be checked. Germline V gene sequence: CDR1 MNHEY, CDR2 SVGEGT. The CDR3 totals 16 residues.

The V gene is TRBV18, the J gene TRBJ2-7; there is no DNA to check the TCRdb D call of TRBD1. Germline assignment: CDR1 KGHSH and CDR2 LQKENI. The CDR3 is made up of 15 amino acids. The CDR3 reads CASSPQEQGAYEQYF.

J is TRBJ2-1 and V is TRBV20-1; without DNA, the TCRdb call of TRBD1 cannot be checked. The CDR3 sequence is 15 residues long. Germline loops: CDR1 DFQATT, CDR2 SNEGSKA (reference sequence). The CDR3: CSAAPGQGTYNEQFF.

In terms of frequency, this clonotype is medium-sized. The rearrangement joins TRBV29-1 to TRBJ2-1. The CDR3 sequence is 12 residues long. Germline CDR1 and CDR2: SQVTM and ANQGSEA. CDR3 region: CSVPVAGNEQFF.